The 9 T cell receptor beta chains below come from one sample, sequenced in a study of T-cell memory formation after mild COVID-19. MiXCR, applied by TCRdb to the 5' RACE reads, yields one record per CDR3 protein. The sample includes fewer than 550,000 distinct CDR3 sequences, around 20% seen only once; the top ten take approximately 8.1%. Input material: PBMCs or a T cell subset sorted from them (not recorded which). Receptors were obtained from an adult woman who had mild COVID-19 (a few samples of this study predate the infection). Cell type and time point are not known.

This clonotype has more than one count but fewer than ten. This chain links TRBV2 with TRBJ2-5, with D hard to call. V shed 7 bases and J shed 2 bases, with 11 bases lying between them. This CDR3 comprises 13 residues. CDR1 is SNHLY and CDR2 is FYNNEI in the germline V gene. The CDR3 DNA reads TGTGCCAGCATAAGGCAGCGACAAGAGACCCAGTACTTC. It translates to CASIRQRQETQYF.

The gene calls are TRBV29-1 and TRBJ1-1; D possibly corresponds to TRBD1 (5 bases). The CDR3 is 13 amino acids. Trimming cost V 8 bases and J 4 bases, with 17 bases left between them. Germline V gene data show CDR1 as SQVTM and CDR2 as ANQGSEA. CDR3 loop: CSSSGRDTTEAFF. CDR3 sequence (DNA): TGCAGCTCCTCGGGACGCGACACCACTGAAGCTTTCTTT.

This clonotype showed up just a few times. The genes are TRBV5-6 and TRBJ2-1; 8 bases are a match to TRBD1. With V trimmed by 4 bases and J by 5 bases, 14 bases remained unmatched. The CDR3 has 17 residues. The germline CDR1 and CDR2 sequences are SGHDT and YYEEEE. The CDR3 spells CASSLLIGQGFDNEQFF. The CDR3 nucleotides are TGTGCCAGCAGCCTCTTAATAGGACAGGGCTTTGACAATGAGCAGTTCTTC.

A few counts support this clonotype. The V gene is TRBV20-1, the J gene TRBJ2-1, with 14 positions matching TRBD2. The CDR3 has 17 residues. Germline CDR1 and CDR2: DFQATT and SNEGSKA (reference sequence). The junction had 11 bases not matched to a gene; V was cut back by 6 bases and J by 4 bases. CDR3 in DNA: TGCAGTGCCCACCGGAACGGACTAGCGGGGGGTTACAATGAGCAGTTCTTC. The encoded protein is CSAHRNGLAGGYNEQFF.

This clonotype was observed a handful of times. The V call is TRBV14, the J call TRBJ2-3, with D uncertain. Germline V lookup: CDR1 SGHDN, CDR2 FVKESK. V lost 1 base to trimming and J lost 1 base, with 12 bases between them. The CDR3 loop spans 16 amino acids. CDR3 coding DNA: TGTGCCAGCAGCCAAGTCGCCGGGTTCCGCACAGATACGCAGTATTTT. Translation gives CASSQVAGFRTDTQYF.

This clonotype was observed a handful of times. As DNA, the CDR3 is TGTGCCACCAGCGGTCAGGGGGATTCACCCCTCCACTTT. The encoded protein is CATSGQGDSPLHF. The chain joins TRBV15 to TRBJ1-6, with TRBD1 matching 7 bases. Trimming removed 5 bases from V and 8 bases from J; junction bases left unmatched: 3. Germline V lookup: CDR1 LNHNV, CDR2 YYDKDF (reference sequence). There are 13 residues in the CDR3.

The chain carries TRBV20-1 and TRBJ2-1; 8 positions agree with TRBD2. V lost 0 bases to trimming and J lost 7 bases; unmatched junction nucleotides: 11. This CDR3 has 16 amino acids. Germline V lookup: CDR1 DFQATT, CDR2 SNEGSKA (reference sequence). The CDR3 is CSARDVRRGDLNEQFF. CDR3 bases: TGCAGTGCTAGAGATGTTCGGCGGGGGGACTTGAATGAGCAGTTCTTC.

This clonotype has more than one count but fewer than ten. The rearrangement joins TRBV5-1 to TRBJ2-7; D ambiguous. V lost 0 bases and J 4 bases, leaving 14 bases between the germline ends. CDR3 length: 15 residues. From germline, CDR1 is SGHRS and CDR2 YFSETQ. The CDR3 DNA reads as TGCGCCAGCAGCTTGGATGTGGGAATGGTTTACGAGCAGTACTTC. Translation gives CASSLDVGMVYEQYF.

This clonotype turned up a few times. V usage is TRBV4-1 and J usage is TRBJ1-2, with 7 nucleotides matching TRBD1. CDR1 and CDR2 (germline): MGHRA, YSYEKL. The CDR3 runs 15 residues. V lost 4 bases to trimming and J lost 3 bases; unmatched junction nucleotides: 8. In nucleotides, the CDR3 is TGCGCCAGCAGCCCGAACAGGGGAATAGACTATGGCTACACCTTC. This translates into CASSPNRGIDYGYTF.